This entry describes one T cell receptor (beta chain). Its antigen is currently unknown. Every bit of the isolated RNA underwent reverse transcription, so sequencing read expressed TCRB transcripts. This table comes from immunoSEQ multiplex PCR, and its TCRdb copy is limited to in-frame clones, with some not included. The sample carries hundreds of thousands of clones, roughly 12% recorded once. This record belongs to a study of beta chain features in type 1 diabetes. Findings of the study overall: The similarity of naive, central memory and Treg TCRB repertoires appeared greater among patients than among healthy donors. For TCRB rearrangement, an influence of HLA type remained unresolved here. Shorter TCRB CDR3s, moderately but significantly so, marked every one of the four CD4+ subsets in Type 1 diabetes patients. An over-representation of cells with high TCR expression could result from cDNA sequencing.

The CDR3 contains 15 residues. J gave up 2 bases and V 2 bases, and 3 bases lay outside the gene matches. Germline V gene lookup returns CDR1 MNHEY and CDR2 SVGAGI. The clonotype originates from a woman between 18 and 29 years old with type 1 diabetes. The sequenced sample consisted of naive CD4+ T cells from blood. This chain links TRBV6-5 with TRBJ2-7; TRBD2 aligns across 10 bases. The DNA of the CDR3 is TGTGCCAGCAGTTACGCTAGCGGGGGTGCCTACGAGCAGTACTTC. Translation gives CASSYASGGAYEQYF.